Shown below are 29 T cell receptor beta chains from a single sample sequenced in a study of blood T cell repertoires in COVID-19. Sequencing used immunoSEQ multiplex PCR; TCRdb keeps in-frame clones, though not all of them. Among around 120,000 clones, almost 90% were seen once, and the ten largest hold 3.5% to 4%. The source material was peripheral blood. The origin of the receptors is a woman aged 60-75 years with COVID-19, enrolled during active disease.

The chain recombines TRBV5-1 with TRBJ1-1, with a possible D match to TRBD1 (5 bases). Germline V lookup: CDR1 SGHRS, CDR2 YFSETQ. V lost 2 bases and J 0 bases, leaving 8 bases between the germline ends. The CDR3 consists of 14 residues. The CDR3 sequence is CASSLGTVNTEAFF. The CDR3 DNA reads as TGCGCCAGCAGCTTAGGGACTGTGAACACTGAAGCTTTCTTT.

This chain links TRBV18 with TRBJ1-5; 9 nucleotides line up with TRBD1. Germline loops: CDR1 KGHSH, CDR2 LQKENI. The CDR3 runs to 16 residues. J was trimmed by 1 base and V by 3 bases; bases with no gene match: 4. Written as DNA, the CDR3 is TGTGCCAGCTCACCGAGACAGGGGGACAGCAATCAGCCCCAGCATTTT. This translates into CASSPRQGDSNQPQHF.

V usage is TRBV10-3 and J usage is TRBJ1-1; 7 bases fit TRBD1. This CDR3 has 14 amino acids. CDR1 is ENHRY and CDR2 is SYGVKD in the germline V gene. After removal of 7 bases from V and 1 base from J, the junction contained 6 bases not matched to a gene. In DNA, the CDR3 is TGTGCCATCACCAAGACAGGGCAGAACACTGAAGCTTTCTTT. It codes for CAITKTGQNTEAFF.

This clone appeared once. The CDR3 DNA is TGTGCCAGCAGCCCGGTGGCTAGCGGGGGGGCTAGCACAGATACGCAGTATTTT. It codes for CASSPVASGGASTDTQYF. V is TRBV7-3 and J is TRBJ2-3; 12 positions match TRBD2. With 5 bases clipped from V and 0 bases from J, the junction kept 9 bases outside the gene matches. Germline assignment: CDR1 SGHTA and CDR2 FQGTGA. The CDR3 spans 18 residues.

The rearrangement joins TRBV5-1 to TRBJ2-7; TRBD1 might be the D (5 bases). The V end was cut by 0 bases, the J end by 4 bases, with 14 bases between. Germline V gene lookup returns CDR1 SGHRS and CDR2 YFSETQ. The CDR3 runs 15 residues. The CDR3 loop is CASSLVAGLEYEQYF. The CDR3 DNA is TGCGCCAGCAGCTTGGTTGCAGGGTTAGAGTACGAGCAGTACTTC.

This chain's CDR3 is CASSPGPYQPQHF. The CDR3 DNA sequence: TGCGCCAGCAGCCCTGGGCCCTATCAGCCCCAGCATTTT. The V call is TRBV5-1, the J call TRBJ1-5; D gene ambiguous. Germline CDR1 is SGHRS and CDR2 is YFSETQ. V shed 4 bases and J shed 5 bases, with 10 bases lying between them. This CDR3 spans 13 amino acids.

The rearrangement uses TRBV5-1 and TRBJ2-5, with 12 bases matching TRBD2. CDR3 size: 15 residues. The germline V gene encodes CDR1 SGHRS and CDR2 YFSETQ. V was clipped by 1 base and J by 3 bases; unmatched bases: 1. The CDR3: CASSLRLAGEETQYF. The CDR3 bases are TGCGCCAGCAGCTTGAGACTAGCGGGGGAAGAGACCCAGTACTTC.

The chain links TRBV7-8 to TRBJ1-1, with 9 nucleotides matching TRBD1. Germline V gives CDR1 SGHVS, CDR2 FQNEAQ. The ends lost 4 bases at V and 6 bases at J; junction bases unmatched: 12. This CDR3 contains 16 residues. CDR3 nucleotide sequence: TGTGCCAGCAGCTGGGGGACAGGGCGAGTCGGGGCTGAAGCTTTCTTT. Residues: CASSWGTGRVGAEAFF.

The genes are TRBV5-4 and TRBJ1-1; no clear D. The CDR3 runs 14 residues. V dropped 1 base and J dropped 0 bases, with 7 bases sitting between them. Germline V gene lookup returns CDR1 SGHNT and CDR2 YYREEE (reference sequence). CDR3 amino acids: CASSLSTVNTEAFF. The CDR3 DNA reads TGTGCCAGCAGCTTGAGTACAGTGAACACTGAAGCTTTCTTT. The full variable domain, completed using reference TRBV5-4 and TRBJ1-1, is ETGVTQSPTHLIKTRGQQVTLRCSSQSGHNTVSWYQQALGQGPQFIFQYYREEENGRGNFPPRFSGLQFPNYSSELNVNALELDDSALYLCASSLSTVNTEAFFGQGTRLTVV.

The chain joins TRBV19 to TRBJ1-2, with 7 bases aligning to TRBD1. Looked up from germline, CDR1 is LNHDA and CDR2 is SQIVND (reference sequence). CDR3 length equals 12 residues. Unmatched junction bases numbered 0, after V lost 5 bases and J lost 3 bases. The CDR3 coding sequence is TGTGCCAGTAGTGACAGGGACTATGGCTACACCTTC. Encoded protein: CASSDRDYGYTF.

The chain links TRBV19 to TRBJ1-5; TRBD1 matches 10 bases. V lost 11 bases and J lost 6; bases outside the gene matches: 28. The CDR3 length is 20 residues. Germline V gene sequence: CDR1 LNHDA, CDR2 SQIVND (reference sequence). DNA for the CDR3: TGTGCCTCAACAGGATCACCCGGGACAGGGGTTCCTCGGTCCTCTCAGCCCCAGCATTTT. It is translated as CASTGSPGTGVPRSSQPQHF.

The chain carries TRBV6-5 and TRBJ1-1; perhaps TRBD1 as D (5 bases). This CDR3 is 13 amino acids long. CDR1 and CDR2 (germline): MNHEY, SVGAGI. Trimming cost V 6 bases and J 0 bases, with 8 bases left between them. The CDR3, as DNA: TGTGCCAGCAGGGGCAGGGTGAACACTGAAGCTTTCTTT. It is translated as CASRGRVNTEAFF.

This chain connects TRBV5-1 to TRBJ1-2, with a possible D match to TRBD1 (6 bases). Trimming took 0 bases from V and 7 from J, leaving 13 bases between them. The length of the CDR3 is 14 residues. CDR1 and CDR2 (germline): SGHRS, YFSETQ. The CDR3 DNA reads as TGCGCCAGCAGCTTGGAACAGGGTTTAGGTGGCTACACCTTC. Its protein product is CASSLEQGLGGYTF.

The CDR3 DNA reads TGTGCCAGCAGCCGGGGGGGGTCAGGGCATCTTCAGCCCCAGCATTTT. Its protein is CASSRGGSGHLQPQHF. The chain links TRBV7-2 to TRBJ1-5, with a tentative D call TRBD1 (5 bases). V gave up 5 bases and J gave up 6 bases, with 20 bases separating them. The CDR3 loop spans 16 amino acids. Germline V gene sequence: CDR1 SGHTA, CDR2 FQGNSA.

The chain combines TRBV28 with TRBJ1-2; 7 bases line up with TRBD1. This CDR3 spans 17 amino acids. Trimming cost V 2 bases and J 8 bases; bases outside gene matches: 17. The V gene's germline CDR1 is MDHEN and CDR2 SYDVKM. In DNA, the CDR3 is TGTGCCAGCAGTTTAAGCCCCCAGACAGGGCCCTCGCGGGGCTACACCTTC. Translating it yields CASSLSPQTGPSRGYTF.

This chain's CDR3 is CASSQGDRWSYGYTF. CDR3 coding DNA: TGTGCCAGCAGCCAAGGGGACAGGTGGAGCTATGGCTACACCTTC. The chain employs TRBV3-1 (or the pseudogene TRBV3-2) and TRBJ1-2; 8 nucleotides line up with TRBD1. The CDR3 runs to 15 residues. The germline V gene encodes CDR1 LGHDT and CDR2 YNNKEL (reference sequence). V was pared by 1 base and J by 4 bases, with 5 bases of the junction left unmatched.

V gene TRBV6-2 or TRBV6-3 combines with J gene TRBJ2-1, with 7 bases identical to TRBD1. This CDR3 spans 11 amino acids. The germline V gene encodes CDR1 MNHEY and CDR2 SVGEGT. The V segment lost 5 bases and the J segment 13 bases; nucleotides outside the gene matches: 5. The CDR3 DNA follows: TGTGCCAGCAGTACCGGGACAGCACAGTTCTTC. This codes for CASSTGTAQFF.

The V and J genes are TRBV3-1 (or the pseudogene TRBV3-2) and TRBJ1-1; 8 positions agree with TRBD1. Trimming at V came to 4 bases and at J to 4 bases, leaving 5 bases not matched to a gene. CDR1 is LGHDT and CDR2 is YNNKEL in the germline V gene (reference sequence). This CDR3 has 14 residues. For the CDR3, the DNA is TGTGCCAGCAGCCCCCAGGGGGCCAGCACTGAAGCTTTCTTT. This encodes CASSPQGASTEAFF.

The rearrangement joins TRBV6-5 to TRBJ1-6; 7 positions match TRBD1. Germline V gives CDR1 MNHEY, CDR2 SVGAGI. V dropped 6 bases and J dropped 10; count of bases not matched to a gene: 6. The CDR3 is made up of 13 amino acids. The chain's CDR3 is CASSRQGDSPLHF. The CDR3 DNA sequence: TGTGCCAGCAGCCGACAGGGCGACTCACCCCTCCACTTT.

This clone occurred once. CDR3 DNA: TGTGCCAGCAGGGACAGGGCGGGAGTTAATTCACCCCTCCACTTT. It is translated as CASRDRAGVNSPLHF. The chain recombines TRBV2 with TRBJ1-6, with 8 bases aligning to TRBD1. Germline-derived CDR1 and CDR2 are SNHLY and FYNNEI. J was trimmed by 6 bases and V by 6 bases; bases with no gene match: 7. The CDR3 totals 15 residues.

The J gene is TRBJ2-7, the V gene TRBV3-1 (or the pseudogene TRBV3-2); D unresolved. CDR1 LGHDT and CDR2 YNNKEL come from the germline V gene (reference sequence). The CDR3 covers 15 residues. Between the trimmed V and J ends, which lost 4 bases and 0 bases, there was a span of 13 bases. The CDR3 region is CASSPNRLPSYEQYF. The CDR3 DNA reads as TGTGCCAGCAGCCCGAACCGGTTACCCTCCTACGAGCAGTACTTC.

This chain links TRBV29-1 with TRBJ1-1; maybe TRBD1 (6 bases). The germline V and J ends were trimmed by 0 bases and 1 base, with 6 bases remaining between them. The CDR3 contains 13 residues. Per germline, CDR1 SQVTM and CDR2 ANQGSEA. The CDR3 DNA follows: TGCAGCGTTGAAGACAGGGGGAACACTGAAGCTTTCTTT. This gives the protein CSVEDRGNTEAFF. The variable domain in full, with the rest retrieved from reference TRBV29-1 and TRBJ1-1, is SAVISQKPSRDICQRGTSLTIQCQVDSQVTMMFWYRQQPGQSLTLIATANQGSEATYESGFVIDKFPISRPNLTFSTLTVSNMSPEDSSIYLCSVEDRGNTEAFFGQGTRLTVV.

The genes are TRBV6-2 or TRBV6-3 and TRBJ2-2; tentatively, D is TRBD2 (6 bases). From germline, CDR1 is MNHEY and CDR2 SVGEGT. The CDR3 consists of 15 residues. Deletions cut 2 bases from V and 4 bases from J, with 11 bases between. Here the CDR3 DNA reads TGTGCCAGCAGTTACCTTCGGGGAGGCACCGGGGAGCTGTTTTTT. It encodes CASSYLRGGTGELFF.

The V and J genes are TRBV6-6 and TRBJ1-5; D might be TRBD1 (6 bases). The CDR3 is 15 residues long. V lost 8 bases to trimming and J lost 0 bases, with 14 bases between them. The germline V gene encodes CDR1 MNHNY and CDR2 SVGAGI (reference sequence). The CDR3 reads CASYISGVSNQPQHF. In DNA form, the CDR3 reads TGTGCCAGCTACATATCAGGGGTTAGCAATCAGCCCCAGCATTTT.

The rearrangement links TRBV19 to TRBJ2-7; weak D call: TRBD1 (6 bases). Germline V gives CDR1 LNHDA, CDR2 SQIVND (reference sequence). The CDR3 has 12 residues. V dropped 6 bases and J dropped 4 bases, with 10 bases sitting between them. The CDR3 is CASRSQGYEQYF. The CDR3 DNA reads as TGTGCCAGTAGATCACAGGGTTACGAGCAGTACTTC.

This clone was detected only once. The J gene is TRBJ1-3, the V gene TRBV19, with TRBD1 matching 7 bases. V lost 4 bases, J lost 1 base, and 4 bases stayed unmatched. The length of the CDR3 is 15 residues. From germline, CDR1 is LNHDA and CDR2 SQIVND (reference sequence). The CDR3 sequence: CASSRGTVSGNTIYF. The CDR3 nucleotides read TGTGCCAGTAGTAGGGGGACAGTTTCTGGAAACACCATATATTTT.

V usage is TRBV4-3 and J usage is TRBJ1-1, with D tentatively TRBD1 (5 bases). Germline CDR1 reads LGHNA; CDR2 reads YSLEER. Trimming took 0 bases from V and 2 from J, leaving 13 bases between them. The CDR3 is 16 amino acids. The DNA for the CDR3 is TGCGCCAGCAGCCAAGATCCGGGCGGGGCTAACACTGAAGCTTTCTTT. Its protein product is CASSQDPGGANTEAFF.

The rearrangement links TRBV29-1 to TRBJ2-2; D might be TRBD1 (5 bases). V was trimmed by 7 bases and J by 0 bases, leaving 12 bases between them. The CDR3 has 14 residues. CDR1 is SQVTM and CDR2 is ANQGSEA in the germline V gene. The CDR3, as DNA: TGCAGCGCTAGGGGCAGATCGAACACCGGGGAGCTGTTTTTT. Its translation is CSARGRSNTGELFF.

The chain combines TRBV6-2 or TRBV6-3 with TRBJ1-2; D may be TRBD1 (5 bases). This CDR3 has 12 residues. V dropped 5 bases and J dropped 5 bases, with 9 bases sitting between them. From germline, CDR1 is MNHEY and CDR2 SVGEGT. The CDR3 here is CASSAQAYGYTF. Written as DNA, the CDR3 is TGTGCCAGCAGTGCACAGGCGTATGGCTACACCTTC.